The rows below give T cell receptor beta chains drawn from one sample of a study of blood T cells in healthy people across ages. TCRdb re-derived calls from the 5' RACE reads in MiXCR, one entry per CDR3 protein. The table shows 1.5 million to 2 million distinct CDR3 sequences, with about 31% occurring only once. Sequenced material: blood. These receptors were obtained from a woman younger than 45 in good health. CDR3s include the opening cysteine and the closing phenylalanine or tryptophan. A D gene is named only where the DNA matches it firmly. The size entry is marked missing in some rows and otherwise reads once, few, many or a size class.

abundance	v_gene	j_gene	d_gene	CDR3aa	CDR3nt
few	TRBV7-8	TRBJ2-3	-	CASSDRDTTDTQYF	TGTGCCAGCAGCGACCGGGACACAACAGATACGCAGTATTTT
few	TRBV11-2	TRBJ2-3	TRBD2	CASSLAILGGTDTQYF	TGTGCCAGCAGCTTAGCGATACTGGGGGGGACAGATACGCAGTATTTT
-	TRBV28	TRBJ2-6	-	CASSPLRRVGANVLTF	TGTGCCAGCAGTCCCCTCCGCCGTGTTGGGGCCAACGTCCTGACTTTC
-	TRBV11-2	TRBJ2-5	TRBD2	CASSLLWASGGYQETQYF	TGTGCCAGCAGCTTACTTTGGGCCAGCGGGGGCTACCAAGAGACCCAGTACTTC
few	TRBV7-3	TRBJ2-5	TRBD1	CASSLAGQGASAETQYF	TGTGCCAGCAGCTTAGCGGGGCAGGGGGCATCAGCAGAGACCCAGTACTTC
few	TRBV10-3	TRBJ1-2	TRBD1	CAIATGTVNYGYTF	TGTGCCATTGCGACCGGGACAGTAAACTATGGCTACACCTTC
few	TRBV20-1	TRBJ2-7	TRBD2	CSAPALAAGSSYEQYF	TGCAGTGCCCCGGCCCTAGCGGCGGGAAGCTCCTACGAGCAGTACTTC
many	TRBV12-3/TRBV12-4	TRBJ2-3	-	CASSAGGADTQYF	TGTGCCAGCAGCGCCGGGGGCGCAGATACGCAGTATTTT
-	TRBV5-1	TRBJ2-3	-	CASSLQATRTDTQYF	TGCGCCAGCAGCTTACAAGCGACCCGCACAGATACGCAGTATTTT
once	TRBV5-1	TRBJ2-1	TRBD2	CASSLTTSGGNEQFF	TGCGCCAGCAGCTTGACGACTAGCGGGGGCAATGAGCAGTTCTTC
-	TRBV7-6	TRBJ2-6	-	CASSLAGFAGANVLTF	TGTGCCAGCAGCTTAGCGGGGTTCGCGGGGGCCAACGTCCTGACTTTC
few	TRBV12-3/TRBV12-4	TRBJ2-2	TRBD1	CASSETGLNTGELFF	TGTGCCAGCAGTGAGACAGGGCTGAACACCGGGGAGCTGTTTTTT
few	TRBV5-4	TRBJ2-7	-	CASNLDGFYEQYF	TGTGCCAGCAACTTGGACGGTTTCTACGAGCAGTACTTC
-	TRBV28	TRBJ2-2	-	CATPGENTGELFF	TGTGCCACCCCAGGGGAGAACACCGGGGAGCTGTTTTTT
many	TRBV29-1	TRBJ1-2	-	CSVVKGRSGYTF	TGCAGCGTTGTTAAGGGGAGGTCTGGCTACACCTTC
few	TRBV20-1	TRBJ2-4	-	CSARAGRAKNIQYF	TGCAGTGCTAGAGCTGGCCGGGCCAAAAACATTCAGTACTTC
few	TRBV18	TRBJ2-7	TRBD1	CASSREGQGYSYEQYF	TGTGCCAGCTCACGTGAAGGACAGGGTTACTCCTACGAGCAGTACTTC
-	TRBV2	TRBJ2-5	TRBD2	CASSETRLAGETQYF	TGTGCCAGCAGTGAAACCCGACTAGCAGGAGAGACCCAGTACTTC
-	TRBV20-1	TRBJ1-2	TRBD1	CSAREGQSTGSGYTF	TGCAGTGCTAGAGAGGGACAGAGTACTGGGAGTGGCTACACCTTC
-	TRBV5-1	TRBJ2-7	-	CASSLGGPSYGQYF	TGCGCCAGCAGCTTGGGCGGGCCCTCCTACGGGCAGTACTTC
-	TRBV7-8	TRBJ1-1	TRBD1	CASSLNGQGITEAFF	TGTGCCAGCAGCTTAAACGGACAGGGGATTACTGAAGCTTTCTTT
-	TRBV7-2	TRBJ2-7	TRBD1	CASSLRQGRVDEQYF	TGTGCCAGCAGCTTACGACAGGGTAGGGTGGACGAGCAGTACTTC
few	TRBV27	TRBJ2-7	-	CASSPGLFYYEQYF	TGTGCCAGCAGCCCGGGACTTTTCTACTACGAGCAGTACTTC
-	TRBV14	TRBJ2-1	TRBD2	CASSLLAGGPRSNEQFF	TGTGCCAGCAGCCTCCTAGCGGGGGGGCCTCGGTCCAATGAGCAGTTCTTC
few	TRBV7-9	TRBJ1-1	-	CASRRDNREAFF	TGTGCCAGCAGACGCGATAATCGAGAAGCTTTCTTT
many	TRBV4-2	TRBJ1-2	TRBD1	CASSLQRDRGLYGYTF	TGTGCCAGCAGCCTCCAAAGGGACAGGGGGCTATATGGCTACACCTTC
few	TRBV20-1	TRBJ1-2	-	CSARTPGYTF	TGCAGTGCTAGGACGCCTGGCTACACCTTC
few	TRBV12-3/TRBV12-4	TRBJ2-1	TRBD2	CASSSYISGSSYNEQFF	TGTGCCAGCAGTTCCTATATTAGCGGGAGCTCCTACAATGAGCAGTTCTTC
-	TRBV6-2/TRBV6-3	TRBJ2-6	-	CASRVGGRTSAGANVLTF	TGTGCCAGCAGGGTGGGTGGCAGGACCTCTGCTGGGGCCAACGTCCTGACTTTC
-	TRBV27	TRBJ2-3	-	CASSPRGGFGTDTQYF	TGTGCCAGCAGTCCCCGTGGGGGATTCGGCACAGATACGCAGTATTTT
few	TRBV4-1	TRBJ2-5	TRBD2	CASSQVRARGGRETQYF	TGCGCCAGCAGCCAAGTTCGGGCGCGGGGGGGCCGGGAGACCCAGTACTTC
-	TRBV5-1	TRBJ1-5	TRBD1	CASSPGQLQVGNQPQHF	TGCGCCAGCAGCCCGGGACAGCTCCAAGTGGGGAATCAGCCCCAGCATTTT
once	TRBV5-1	TRBJ2-3	-	CASSLYSGRDTQYF	TGCGCCAGCAGCTTGTATAGCGGCAGAGATACGCAGTATTTT
-	TRBV28	TRBJ2-7	-	CASSSPGRASYEQYF	TGTGCCAGCAGTTCCCCCGGCAGGGCCTCCTACGAGCAGTACTTC
few	TRBV4-1	TRBJ2-3	-	CASSQVYLKPSDTQYF	TGCGCCAGCAGCCAAGTCTACTTGAAACCCTCGGATACGCAGTATTTT
few	TRBV12-3/TRBV12-4	TRBJ1-1	-	CASSLAPPVAGGAFF	TGTGCCAGCAGTTTAGCGCCCCCCGTCGCGGGTGGAGCTTTCTTT
-	TRBV7-6	TRBJ2-6	-	CASSLFGPSSGANVLTF	TGTGCCAGCAGCTTGTTCGGGCCATCCTCTGGGGCCAACGTCCTGACTTTC